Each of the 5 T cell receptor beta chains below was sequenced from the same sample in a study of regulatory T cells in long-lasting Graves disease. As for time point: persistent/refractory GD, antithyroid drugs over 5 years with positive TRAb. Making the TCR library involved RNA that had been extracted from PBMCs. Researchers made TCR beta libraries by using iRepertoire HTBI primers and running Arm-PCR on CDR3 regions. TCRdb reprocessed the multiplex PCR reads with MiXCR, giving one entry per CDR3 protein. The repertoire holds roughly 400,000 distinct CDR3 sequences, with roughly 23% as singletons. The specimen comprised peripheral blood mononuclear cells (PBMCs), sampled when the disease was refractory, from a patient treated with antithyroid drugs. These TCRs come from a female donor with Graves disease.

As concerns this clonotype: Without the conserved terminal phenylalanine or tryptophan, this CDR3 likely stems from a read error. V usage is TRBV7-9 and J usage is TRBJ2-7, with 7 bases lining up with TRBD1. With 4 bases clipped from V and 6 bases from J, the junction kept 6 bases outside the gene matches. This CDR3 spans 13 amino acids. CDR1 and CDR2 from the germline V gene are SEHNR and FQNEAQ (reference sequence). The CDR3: CASSSTGQGEQYS. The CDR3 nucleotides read TGTGCCAGCAGCTCGACAGGGCAGGGCGAGCAGTACTCC.

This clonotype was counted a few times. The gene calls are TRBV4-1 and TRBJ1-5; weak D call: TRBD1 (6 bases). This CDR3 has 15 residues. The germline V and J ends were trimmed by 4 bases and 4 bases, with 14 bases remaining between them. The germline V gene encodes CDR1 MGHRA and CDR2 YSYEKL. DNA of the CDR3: TGCGCCAGCAGCCCACAAGGGGGTCCAAATCAGCCCCAGCATTTT. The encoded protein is CASSPQGGPNQPQHF.

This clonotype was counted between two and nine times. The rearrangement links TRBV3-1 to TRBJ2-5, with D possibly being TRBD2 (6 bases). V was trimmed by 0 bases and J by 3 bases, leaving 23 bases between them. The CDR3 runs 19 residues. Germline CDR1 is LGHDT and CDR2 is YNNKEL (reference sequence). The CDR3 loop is CASSQDRRLGTENEETQYF. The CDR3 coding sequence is TGTGCCAGCAGCCAAGATCGGAGGCTCGGGACTGAGAATGAAGAGACCCAGTACTTC.

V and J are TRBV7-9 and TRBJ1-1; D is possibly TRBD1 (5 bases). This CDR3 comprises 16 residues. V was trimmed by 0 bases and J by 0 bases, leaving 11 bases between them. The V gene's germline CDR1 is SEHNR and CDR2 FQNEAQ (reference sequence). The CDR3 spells CASSLARGGMNTEAFF. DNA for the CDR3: TGTGCCAGCAGCTTAGCGCGGGGGGGAATGAACACTGAAGCTTTCTTT.

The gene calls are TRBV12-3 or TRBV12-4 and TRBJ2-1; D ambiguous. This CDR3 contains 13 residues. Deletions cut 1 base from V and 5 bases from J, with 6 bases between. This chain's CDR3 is CASSLGSNNEQFF. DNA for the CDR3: TGTGCCAGCAGTTTAGGATCCAACAATGAGCAGTTCTTC.